The clone carrying this T cell receptor beta chain was found a few times. This sample stems from a study of patients and donors after allogeneic stem cell transplantation. Each CDR3 protein gets one entry after TCRdb re-called the RT-PCR reads with MiXCR. Altogether about a million distinct CDR3 sequences are present, 18% being singletons, with the ten largest covering 5% to 6.5%. This sequence originates from a human donor who was either an allogeneic HSCT recipient or a stem cell or donor lymphocyte infusion donor (not recorded which). It is not recorded whose cells these are; they may come from a transplant donor. Sequences were obtained from blood, either unsorted or a sorted T cell fraction (not recorded which).

The CDR3 spells CASSLLKHF. As DNA, the CDR3 is TGTGCCAGTAGCCTACTCAAGCATTTT. The chain is built from TRBV19 and TRBJ1-5; no clear D. V shed 6 bases and J shed 14 bases, with 8 bases lying between them. CDR3 length: 9 residues. Germline values: CDR1 LNHDA, CDR2 SQIVND (reference sequence). Filled out from reference TRBV19 and TRBJ1-5, the complete variable domain reads DGGITQSPKYLFRKEGQNVTLSCEQNLNHDAMYWYRQDPGQGLRLIYYSQIVNDFQKGDIAEGYSVSREKKESFPLTVTSAQKNPTAFYLCASSLLKHFGDGTRLSIL.